This T cell receptor (beta chain) derives from a study of CD8 T cells in Susac syndrome. Random hexamers primed reverse transcription of about 0.5 to 1 ug RNA. TCRdb processed the immunoSEQ multiplex PCR reads anew with MiXCR; each CDR3 protein has one entry. This table holds 250,000 or so distinct CDR3 sequences, about 93% found once. This CDR3 spans 17 amino acids. CDR1 and CDR2 from the germline V gene are LGHNA and YNFKEQ. The trim removed 1 base at V and 7 bases at J, leaving 12 bases unmatched. V is TRBV4-2 and J is TRBJ2-1; 8 bases are shared with TRBD2. This sequence was found in a human donor with multiple sclerosis. Sequenced: CD4+ T cells from PBMCs. The CDR3 sequence is CASSQGVGRGGKNEQFF. The CDR3 coding sequence is TGTGCCAGCAGCCAAGGGGTCGGACGGGGGGGCAAGAATGAGCAGTTCTTC.